This T cell receptor beta chain was recorded in a study of control samples from healthy donors and cancer patients. The table came from immunoSEQ multiplex PCR; TCRdb's copy has only in-frame clones and leaves some out. Here the sample spans about 410,000 clones, more than 80% being singletons. Germline CDR1 and CDR2: LGHDT and YNNKEL (reference sequence). Trimming pared 0 bases from V and 8 bases from J, leaving 24 bases between. The CDR3 is 18 amino acids. The TCR comes from a man aged 35-49 years with head and neck cancer. The chain carries TRBV3-1 (or the pseudogene TRBV3-2) and TRBJ2-3; D might be TRBD1 or TRBD2, each matching 6 bases. Material: PBMCs. The CDR3 coding sequence is TGTGCCAGCAGCCAAGATCTGGTTGGTTGGGTCAGGGGACTTACGCAGTATTTT. Protein product: CASSQDLVGWVRGLTQYF.